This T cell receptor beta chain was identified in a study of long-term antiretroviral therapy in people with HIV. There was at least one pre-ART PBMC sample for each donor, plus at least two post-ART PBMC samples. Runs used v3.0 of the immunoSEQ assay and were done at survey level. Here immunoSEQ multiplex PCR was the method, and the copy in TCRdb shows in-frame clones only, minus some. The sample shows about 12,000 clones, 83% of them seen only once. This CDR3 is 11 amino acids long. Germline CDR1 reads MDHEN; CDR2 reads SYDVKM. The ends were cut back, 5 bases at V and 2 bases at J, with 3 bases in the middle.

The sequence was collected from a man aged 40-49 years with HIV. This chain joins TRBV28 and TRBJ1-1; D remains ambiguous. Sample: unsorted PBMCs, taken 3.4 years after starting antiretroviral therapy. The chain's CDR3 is CASSVNTEAFF. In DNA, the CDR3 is TGTGCCAGCAGTGTCAACACTGAAGCTTTCTTT. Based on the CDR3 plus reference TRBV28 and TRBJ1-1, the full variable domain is DVKVTQSSRYLVKRTGEKVFLECVQDMDHENMFWYRQDPGLGLRLIYFSYDVKMKEKGDIPEGYSVSREKKERFSLILESASTNQTSMYLCASSVNTEAFFGQGTRLTVV.